Listed below are T cell receptor beta chains from one sample, sequenced in a study of T cell responses to AZD1222 COVID-19 vaccine. Only in-frame clones appear in the TCRdb table, and some are missing; sequencing was by immunoSEQ multiplex PCR. The data show approximately 150,000 clones, approximately 91% seen once. This specimen consisted of peripheral blood, obtained 28 days after the second dose of the MenACWY control vaccine. These receptors were taken from an adult who received the MenACWY meningococcal vaccine as a control. CDR3s include the opening cysteine and the closing phenylalanine or tryptophan. The order of the fields is D gene, J gene, clone size, V gene, CDR3 DNA, CDR3 protein. D genes are given only for firm matches. Some rows mark clone size as missing; the rest say once, few, many or name a class of expanded clone.

>.|TRBJ1-5|.|TRBV7-9
TGTGCCAGCAGCTTAGGTTCCGGGAGCGATCAGCCCCAGCATTTT
CASSLGSGSDQPQHF
>.|TRBJ2-3|many|TRBV28
TGTGCCAGCCTCACTAAGGCCTGGGGCAGGGAGATAAATACGCAGTATTTT
CASLTKAWGREINTQYF
>.|TRBJ2-1|.|TRBV5-8
TGTGCCAGCAGCCCGGGGGCGGCAGGGGGGTACAATGAGCAGTTCTTC
CASSPGAAGGYNEQFF
>.|TRBJ1-2|.|TRBV28
TGTGCCAGCAGTTTATTGGCAGGGAACAGCCGTGGCTACACCTTC
CASSLLAGNSRGYTF
>.|TRBJ1-1|.|TRBV6-5
TGTGCCAGCAGTACGGCCCGAGCTGAAGCTTTCTTT
CASSTARAEAFF
>.|TRBJ2-3|few|TRBV7-2
TGTGCCAGCAGCTTAGCGCCGGGGACCACAGATACGCAGTATTTT
CASSLAPGTTDTQYF
>.|TRBJ1-2|.|TRBV7-9
TGTGCCAGCAGCTCAGCGGGGGGGGCGCAGGGCTACACCTTC
CASSSAGGAQGYTF
>.|TRBJ2-1|.|TRBV2
TGTGCCAGCAGTGAAGGGAAGAGCTCCTACAATGAGCAGTTCTTC
CASSEGKSSYNEQFF
>TRBD1|TRBJ2-3|.|TRBV5-6
TGTGCCAGCAGCTCCCGGGACAGGGGACCAGATACGCAGTATTTT
CASSSRDRGPDTQYF
>.|TRBJ1-1|.|TRBV19
TGTGCCAGTAGTATAAAAGGGAGAAGCACTGAAGCTTTCTTT
CASSIKGRSTEAFF
>.|TRBJ1-3|.|TRBV4-1
TGCGCCAGCAGCCAAGATTATTCGGGAAACACCATATATTTT
CASSQDYSGNTIYF
>.|TRBJ1-1|.|TRBV3-1/TRBV3-2
TGTGCCAGCAGCCATAATTCCCAGAGCACTGAAGCTTTCTTT
CASSHNSQSTEAFF
>.|TRBJ1-1|.|TRBV5-1
TGCGCCAGCAGCTTAGGCGTGGGACACGGGGGCACTGAAGCTTTCTTT
CASSLGVGHGGTEAFF
>.|TRBJ2-1|.|TRBV5-5
TGTGCCAGCAGCCGGCGTGGGGGATCCTACAATGAGCAGTTCTTC
CASSRRGGSYNEQFF
>.|TRBJ2-3|.|TRBV13
TGTGCCAGCAGCCTTGGGGGAGATACGCAGTATTTT
CASSLGGDTQYF
>.|TRBJ1-1|.|TRBV30
TGTGCCTGGGGGACCTCCACTGAAGCTTTCTTT
CAWGTSTEAFF
>TRBD1|TRBJ1-1|.|TRBV6-6
TGTGCCAGCAGTGCGACAGGGTCTAACACTGAAGCTTTCTTT
CASSATGSNTEAFF
>.|TRBJ1-2|.|TRBV6-5
TGTGCCAGCAGTTTGAGGGGAATTGGCTATGGCTACACCTTC
CASSLRGIGYGYTF
>.|TRBJ1-6|.|TRBV11-3
TGTGCCAGCAGCCGAGGGGGAGCCTATAATTCACCCCTCCACTTT
CASSRGGAYNSPLHF
>.|TRBJ2-3|.|TRBV5-4
TGTGCCAGCAGCTTGGACCAGGGCACAGATACGCAGTATTTT
CASSLDQGTDTQYF
>.|TRBJ2-1|once|TRBV5-1
TGCGCCAGCGCAAGAACCACAGGGCACTCCTACAATGAGCAGTTCTTC
CASARTTGHSYNEQFF
>TRBD1|TRBJ2-7|.|TRBV27
TGTGCCAGCAGGAAACTCACAGGGGGCTACGAGCAGTACTTC
CASRKLTGGYEQYF
>.|TRBJ2-5|.|TRBV30
TGTGCCTGGAGTGTAAGTGGAGAGACCCAGTACTTC
CAWSVSGETQYF
>.|TRBJ1-2|.|TRBV5-4
TGTGCCAGCAGCCCGGACATAGCTAACTATGGCTACACCTTC
CASSPDIANYGYTF
>.|TRBJ1-3|.|TRBV11-3
TGTGCCAGCAGCCAGGGAAGGGGAGGAAACACCATATATTTT
CASSQGRGGNTIYF
>.|TRBJ1-1|.|TRBV19
TGTGCCAGTAGTAGGGTGGGGGGGGACACTGAAGCTTTCTTT
CASSRVGGDTEAFF
>.|TRBJ2-7|.|TRBV11-3
TGTGCCAGCACCTCAGGAGCCTTCGGGGGGCAGTCCTACGAGCAGTACTTC
CASTSGAFGGQSYEQYF
>TRBD1|TRBJ1-1|.|TRBV24-1
TGTGCCACGAGGACAGGTGTCGGCACTGAAGCTTTCTTT
CATRTGVGTEAFF
>.|TRBJ1-2|.|TRBV6-2/TRBV6-3
TGTGCCAGCAGCGGTCAGGCGTATGGCTACACCTTC
CASSGQAYGYTF
>TRBD2|TRBJ2-7|.|TRBV5-4
TGTGCCAGCAGCGCTGGGGGGGGGAGCTCCTACGAGCAGTACTTC
CASSAGGGSSYEQYF
>TRBD1|TRBJ1-4|.|TRBV5-1
TGCGCCAGCAGGCCCGGGACAGGGTTAGGAGGGGAAAAACTGTTTTTT
CASRPGTGLGGEKLFF
>TRBD2|TRBJ2-1|once|TRBV7-9
TGTGCCAGCAGCTACCTAGCGGGAACCTACAATGAGCAGTTCTTC
CASSYLAGTYNEQFF
>.|TRBJ1-1|.|TRBV19
TGTGCCAGTAGTTGGCGGGGAAGCACTGAAGCTTTCTTT
CASSWRGSTEAFF
>.|TRBJ1-6|.|TRBV5-5
TGTGCCAGCAGCTTGGAGGGGGGTAATTCACCCCTCCACTTT
CASSLEGGNSPLHF
>.|TRBJ1-1|.|TRBV27
TGTGCCAGCAGGTCGGTGGGACCGGCTGAAGCTTTCTTT
CASRSVGPAEAFF
>.|TRBJ1-2|.|TRBV28
TGTGCCAGCAGTTTGGGCAACTATGGCTACACCTTC
CASSLGNYGYTF
>.|TRBJ1-2|few|TRBV6-5
TGTGCCAGCAGTCTCCGACAGAAGGGCTATGGCTACACCTTC
CASSLRQKGYGYTF
>TRBD1|TRBJ1-1|.|TRBV6-5
TGTGCCAGCAGACGGGACAGGGGGCCCACTGAAGCTTTCTTT
CASRRDRGPTEAFF
>.|TRBJ1-4|.|TRBV7-9
TGTGCCAGCAGCTTAGCGTTGGATAATGAAAAACTGTTTTTT
CASSLALDNEKLFF
>TRBD1|TRBJ1-2|.|TRBV6-5
TGTGCCAGCAGGACGACAGGGTACTATGGCTACACCTTC
CASRTTGYYGYTF
>.|TRBJ2-3|.|TRBV5-5
TGTGCCAGCAGCTTGATCCCGGCTAGCACAGATACGCAGTATTTT
CASSLIPASTDTQYF
>.|TRBJ1-5|.|TRBV24-1
TGTGCCACCAGTGACGGGGCTAATCAGCCCCAGCATTTT
CATSDGANQPQHF
>.|TRBJ2-7|.|TRBV18
TGTGCCAGCTCGTGGGACAAGAGCTCCTACGAGCAGTACTTC
CASSWDKSSYEQYF
>.|TRBJ1-5|.|TRBV12-5
TGTGCTAGTGGTTTGGTATGGGGTGGCGGGGGCAATCAGCCCCAGCATTTT
CASGLVWGGGGNQPQHF
>TRBD1|TRBJ2-7|.|TRBV15
TGTGCCACCAGCAGAGATCCAGGGGGCTCCTACGAGCAGTACTTC
CATSRDPGGSYEQYF
>.|TRBJ1-2|.|TRBV6-5
TGTGCCAGCACCCTGGGACCGGGCTATGGCTACACCTTC
CASTLGPGYGYTF
>.|TRBJ2-1|.|TRBV19
TGTGCCAGTAGTATAGATCTGGGGGCGGGGGAGCAGTTCTTC
CASSIDLGAGEQFF
>.|TRBJ1-5|.|TRBV4-2
TGTGCCAGCAGCCAAGAGTGGGCGGATCAGCCCCAGCATTTT
CASSQEWADQPQHF
>.|TRBJ1-5|.|TRBV4-3
TGCGCCAGCAGCCGAGGAGGTAGCAATCAGCCCCAGCATTTT
CASSRGGSNQPQHF
>.|TRBJ1-3|.|TRBV5-1
TGCGCCAGCAGCTTGTTGGGTGACTCTGGAAACACCATATATTTT
CASSLLGDSGNTIYF
>TRBD2|TRBJ2-7|.|TRBV10-2
TGCGCCAGCAATCCCGCGAGCGGGGAGTGGCAGTACTTC
CASNPASGEWQYF
>.|TRBJ2-7|.|TRBV19
TGTGCCAGTAGTATCCTAGCGAACGGCCACGAGCAGTACTTC
CASSILANGHEQYF
>.|TRBJ2-1|.|TRBV28
TGTGCCAGCAGTTTATTCGGGGGAACGGTTGAGCAGTTCTTC
CASSLFGGTVEQFF
>.|TRBJ2-7|once|TRBV28
TGTGCCAGCCTTCCCGGGGACTCGACCTACGAGCAGTACTTC
CASLPGDSTYEQYF
>TRBD2|TRBJ2-5|few|TRBV7-2
TGTGCCAGCAGCCAGGCCGCTAGCGGGGGCTGGGAGACCCAGTACTTC
CASSQAASGGWETQYF
>.|TRBJ1-5|.|TRBV2
TGTGCCAGCAGTGAAGTTACAGTGAATCAGCCCCAGCATTTT
CASSEVTVNQPQHF
>.|TRBJ1-2|once|TRBV24-1
TGTGCCACCAGTGCCATGGACCGCTATGGCTACACCTTC
CATSAMDRYGYTF
>.|TRBJ2-7|.|TRBV7-8
TGTGCCAGCAGCTTACAGGTTGACGAGCAGTACTTC
CASSLQVDEQYF